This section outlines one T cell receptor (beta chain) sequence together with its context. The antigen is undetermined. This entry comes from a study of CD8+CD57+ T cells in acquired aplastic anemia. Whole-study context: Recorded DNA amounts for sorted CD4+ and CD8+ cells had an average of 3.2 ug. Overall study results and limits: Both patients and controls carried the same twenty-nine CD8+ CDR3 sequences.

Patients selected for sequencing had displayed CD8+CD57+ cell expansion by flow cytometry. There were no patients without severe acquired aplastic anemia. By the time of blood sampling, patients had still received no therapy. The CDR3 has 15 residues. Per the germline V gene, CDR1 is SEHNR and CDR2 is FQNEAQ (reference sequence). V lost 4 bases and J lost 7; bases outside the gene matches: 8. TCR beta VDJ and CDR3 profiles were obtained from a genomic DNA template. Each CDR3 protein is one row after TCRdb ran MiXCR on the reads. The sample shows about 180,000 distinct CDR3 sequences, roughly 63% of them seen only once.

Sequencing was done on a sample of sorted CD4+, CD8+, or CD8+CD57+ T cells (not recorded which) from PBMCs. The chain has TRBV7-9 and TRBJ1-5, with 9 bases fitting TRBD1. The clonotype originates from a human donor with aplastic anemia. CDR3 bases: TGTGCCAGCAGCTCCGGGACAGGGTCTGAACAGCCCCAGCATTTT. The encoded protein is CASSSGTGSEQPQHF.